A single sample gave rise to the 15 T cell receptor beta chains below, sequenced in a study of CD8+CD57+ T cells in acquired aplastic anemia. Selection for sequencing was limited to patients who had shown CD8+CD57+ cell expansion by flow cytometry. Profiles of TCR beta VDJ and CDR3 were generated from a genomic DNA template. TCRdb analysed the reads with MiXCR anew, one entry per CDR3 protein. This sample has 250,000 to 300,000 distinct CDR3 sequences, with roughly 61% found just once. The material sequenced was sorted CD4+, CD8+, or CD8+CD57+ T cells (not recorded which) from PBMCs. All receptors derive from a human donor with aplastic anemia.

The chain employs TRBV7-9 and TRBJ2-3; D is tentatively TRBD1 or TRBD2 (6 bases each). The CDR3 has 14 residues. From germline, CDR1 is SEHNR and CDR2 FQNEAQ (reference sequence). V was cut by 8 bases and J by 2 bases, with 14 bases left in between. The CDR3 DNA sequence: TGTGCCAGCGGACCGGGGGCGTACACAGATACGCAGTATTTT. This translates into CASGPGAYTDTQYF.

V is TRBV10-3 and J is TRBJ2-7, with 7 bases that match TRBD2. Germline V CDR1 and CDR2: ENHRY, SYGVKD. This CDR3 comprises 14 residues. J lost 3 bases, V lost 6 bases, and 8 bases had no gene match. In nucleotides, the CDR3 is TGTGCCATCAGCCCGCAGGGAGGGCACTACGAGCAGTACTTC. It is translated as CAISPQGGHYEQYF.

As regards this clonotype: At one of its ends the junction is not consistent with the germline gene, which may arise from a read error. The genes are TRBV20-1 and TRBJ2-7, with TRBD2 identical over 10 bases. Germline-derived CDR1 and CDR2 are DFQATT and SNEGSKA (reference sequence). The CDR3 length is 14 residues. This chain's CDR3 is CSAKREGSVYERYF. The CDR3, as DNA: TGCAGTGCTAAGCGGGAGGGATCGGTCTACGAGCGGTACTTC.

This clonotype was counted at least ten times. The J gene is TRBJ2-7, the V gene TRBV5-4, with 13 bases identical to TRBD2. The CDR3 has 15 residues. CDR1 is SGHNT, CDR2 YYREEE, per germline (reference sequence). V was pared by 3 bases and J by 4 bases, with 4 bases of the junction left unmatched. The CDR3 spells CASSSGTSGVYEQYF. CDR3 nucleotides: TGTGCCAGCAGCTCCGGGACTAGCGGGGTTTACGAGCAGTACTTC.

About this clonotype: As the CDR3 is not closed by the conserved phenylalanine or tryptophan, this likely results from a read error. Because the CDR3's place on the DNA is in doubt, the DNA is left out and the CDR3 is given as listed by TCRdb. The V and J genes are TRBV15 and TRBJ2-5. The CDR3 adds up to 15 amino acids, both ends counted. Per germline, CDR1 LNHNV and CDR2 YYDKDF (reference sequence). The CDR3 protein is CATSRREGNPKRPST.

The chain employs TRBV20-1 and TRBJ2-1; 8 bases map to TRBD1. This CDR3 is built from 13 residues. CDR1 and CDR2 (germline): DFQATT, SNEGSKA (reference sequence). V trimming: 1 base; J trimming: 6 bases; junction bases outside the gene matches: 2. This CDR3 reads CSARGTGINEQFF. Written as DNA, the CDR3 is TGCAGTGCTAGAGGGACAGGGATCAATGAGCAGTTCTTC.

The gene calls are TRBV30 and TRBJ2-7; possible D gene TRBD2, 5 bases. The V gene's germline CDR1 is GTSNPN and CDR2 SVGIG (reference sequence). V lost 3 bases to trimming and J lost 0 bases, with 6 bases between them. CDR3 length: 12 amino acids. The CDR3 reads CAWRRDSYEQYF. CDR3 bases: TGTGCCTGGAGGAGGGACTCCTACGAGCAGTACTTC.

To note about this clonotype: At one end the junction does not follow the germline gene, possibly because of a read error. The rearrangement uses TRBV6-1 and TRBJ1-1; 7 positions agree with TRBD1. The CDR3 has 9 amino acids. Per germline, CDR1 MNHNS and CDR2 SASEGT. CDR3 amino acids: CANLTGAGF. Written as DNA, the CDR3 is TGTGCCAACCTTACAGGGGCTGGCTTT.

This chain connects TRBV19 to TRBJ2-7, with 15 bases identical to TRBD2. Germline CDR1 and CDR2: LNHDA and SQIVND (reference sequence). The CDR3 length is 17 residues. V lost 7 bases, J lost 1 base, and 8 bases stayed unmatched. As DNA, the CDR3 is TGTGCCAGTACCTCCGGGACTAGCGGGAGGTGGTCCTACGAGCAGTACTTC. It is translated as CASTSGTSGRWSYEQYF.

This clonotype was observed at least ten times. For the CDR3, the DNA is TGTGCCAGCAGCGTAGCCGCGGGTGGCTACACCTTC. Amino acids: CASSVAAGGYTF. The chain is built from TRBV9 and TRBJ1-2; D not resolved. V lost 0 bases to trimming and J lost 7 bases, with 7 bases between them. Germline V gene lookup returns CDR1 SGDLS and CDR2 YYNGEE. The CDR3 spans 12 residues.

This clonotype was seen ten or more times. V is TRBV19 and J is TRBJ2-2; 8 nucleotides agree with TRBD1. From germline, CDR1 is LNHDA and CDR2 SQIVND (reference sequence). Trimming took 6 bases from V and 0 from J; bases not matched to a gene: 6. The CDR3 extends over 16 amino acids. The CDR3 sequence: CASRADRAANTGELFF. Here the CDR3 DNA reads TGTGCCAGTAGGGCGGACAGGGCCGCGAACACCGGGGAGCTGTTTTTT.

The chain uses TRBV9 and TRBJ2-7; 12 nucleotides agree with TRBD2. V shed 2 bases and J 0 bases; nucleotides not matched to a gene: 9. Germline lookup yields CDR1 SGDLS and CDR2 YYNGEE. This CDR3 is 18 amino acids long. For the CDR3, the DNA is TGTGCCAGCAGCGTGGCTGCACTAGCGGGGGGCCCCTCCTACGAGCAGTACTTC. Translation: CASSVAALAGGPSYEQYF.

This chain links TRBV7-6 with TRBJ2-7; possible D gene TRBD2, 7 bases. Germline CDR1 reads SGHVS; CDR2 reads FNYEAQ. The CDR3 contains 15 residues. V lost 6 bases and J lost 5, with 20 bases in between. CDR3 DNA sequence: TGTGCCAGCAGTTCTAGGGGGGGCCCTCTGGACGAGCAGTACTTC. It is translated as CASSSRGGPLDEQYF.

This clonotype has ten or more counts. This chain links TRBV5-1 with TRBJ2-3, with D perhaps matching TRBD1 or TRBD2 (5 bases each). The CDR3 runs to 15 residues. Trimming stripped 4 bases from V and 4 bases from J, with 16 bases between. Germline CDR1 and CDR2: SGHRS and YFSETQ. This chain's CDR3 is CASSPDGATSDTQYF. CDR3 DNA sequence: TGCGCCAGCAGCCCCGACGGGGCCACCTCAGATACGCAGTATTTT.

This clonotype was detected ten times or more. The chain uses TRBV20-1 and TRBJ2-1; 7 nucleotides agree with TRBD2. V shed 6 bases, J shed 2 bases, and the junction held 16 bases outside the gene matches. Germline loops: CDR1 DFQATT, CDR2 SNEGSKA (reference sequence). The CDR3 runs 17 residues. CDR3 region: CSAHKFGRERTYNEQFF. The CDR3 nucleotides are TGCAGTGCACATAAGTTTGGGCGGGAGCGTACCTACAATGAGCAGTTCTTC.